The 27 T cell receptor beta chains presented below share a single source sample, sequenced in a study of long-term antiretroviral therapy in people with HIV. The libraries were made with immunoSEQ v3.0 at survey level. This table comes from immunoSEQ multiplex PCR, and its TCRdb copy is limited to in-frame clones, with some not included. The profile shows approximately 17,000 clones, approximately 90% of them singletons. This material consisted of unsorted PBMCs, taken 0.6 years after starting antiretroviral therapy. These receptors all come from a woman aged 35 to 49 with HIV.

This sequence joins TRBV5-1 and TRBJ2-5, with 10 bases aligning to TRBD2. The CDR3 is 17 residues long. Germline-derived CDR1 and CDR2 are SGHRS and YFSETQ. V dropped 5 bases and J dropped 2; count of bases not matched to a gene: 12. CDR3 nucleotide sequence: TGCGCCAGCAGGGGGACTAGCGTTAACACCTCACAAGAGACCCAGTACTTC. It yields the protein CASRGTSVNTSQETQYF.

The chain joins TRBV5-8 to TRBJ1-1; weak D call: TRBD1 (5 bases). The CDR3 contains 14 residues. Per germline, CDR1 SGHTS and CDR2 YDEGEE. Trimming cost V 2 bases and J 2 bases, with 10 bases left between them. CDR3 nucleotides: TGTGCCAGCAGCTTCCAGGGATTAAACACTGAAGCTTTCTTT. Translated: CASSFQGLNTEAFF.

The gene calls are TRBV5-1 and TRBJ1-4; D remains unclear. This CDR3 has 16 residues. The V gene's germline CDR1 is SGHRS and CDR2 YFSETQ. Trimming left V 0 bases short and J 0 bases short, with 9 bases between. The CDR3, as DNA: TGCGCCAGCAGCTTGGCGAGGTGGACAACTAATGAAAAACTGTTTTTT. This encodes CASSLARWTTNEKLFF.

V is TRBV30 and J is TRBJ2-5; no clear D gene. Trimming cost V 1 base and J 3 bases, with 9 bases left between them. The CDR3 extends over 13 amino acids. Germline CDR1 GTSNPN, CDR2 SVGIG (reference sequence). The CDR3 region has the DNA TGTGCCTGGAGTGGATTGGTGGAAGAGACCCAGTACTTC. Translating gives CAWSGLVEETQYF. The whole variable domain, remainder taken from reference TRBV30 and TRBJ2-5, is SQTIHQWPATLVQPVGSPLSLECTVEGTSNPNLYWYRQAAGRGLQLLFYSVGIGQISSEVPQNLSASRPQDRQFILSSKKLLLSDSGFYLCAWSGLVEETQYFGPGTRLLVL.

The chain recombines TRBV7-2 with TRBJ2-5; TRBD2 aligns across 8 bases. The CDR3 sequence is 15 residues long. The ends lost 4 bases at V and 5 bases at J; junction bases unmatched: 9. CDR1 and CDR2 from the germline V gene are SGHTA and FQGNSA. The DNA for the CDR3 is TGTGCCAGCAGCTCGGGGGGGGCAGGGCAGGAGACCCAGTACTTC. It codes for CASSSGGAGQETQYF.

V gene TRBV2 combines with J gene TRBJ2-7, with D possibly being TRBD2 (5 bases). The CDR3 covers 14 residues. Trimming took off 3 bases at V and 7 bases at J, with 16 bases between the two ends. The germline V gene encodes CDR1 SNHLY and CDR2 FYNNEI. CDR3 in DNA: TGTGCCAGCAGTGATTTGAGAGGGTTGGGGGAGCAGTACTTC. Amino acids: CASSDLRGLGEQYF.

This clone was counted between two and nine times. The rearrangement uses TRBV5-1 and TRBJ1-4; D is unresolved. Germline CDR1 is SGHRS and CDR2 is YFSETQ. V dropped 4 bases and J dropped 5 bases, with 6 bases sitting between them. This CDR3 comprises 12 residues. CDR3 sequence: CASSTGNEKLFF. CDR3 nucleotides: TGCGCCAGCAGCACGGGAAATGAAAAACTGTTTTTT.

V usage is TRBV4-3 and J usage is TRBJ1-1; maybe TRBD1 (5 bases). V was shortened by 3 bases and J by 12 bases, with 14 bases between the two germline ends. This CDR3 has 12 residues. The V gene's germline CDR1 is LGHNA and CDR2 YSLEER. The CDR3 sequence is CASSHGADKPFF. The CDR3 DNA follows: TGCGCCAGCAGCCATGGGGCCGACAAGCCTTTCTTT.

The chain has TRBV15 and TRBJ2-2; TRBD2 is a possible D gene (7 bases). Germline CDR1 reads LNHNV; CDR2 reads YYDKDF (reference sequence). This CDR3 has 14 amino acids. V lost 8 bases to trimming and J lost 4 bases, with 14 bases between them. DNA of the CDR3: TGTGCCACCTTGTCCGGGGGGCCCACCGGGGAGCTGTTTTTT. This gives the protein CATLSGGPTGELFF.

The CDR3, as DNA: TGTGCCAGCTCATCCGGCCCGACAGGGAGTTATCAGCCCCAGCATTTT. Protein sequence: CASSSGPTGSYQPQHF. The chain combines TRBV18 with TRBJ1-5; TRBD1 matches 7 bases. The CDR3 has 16 amino acids. Germline V CDR1 and CDR2: KGHSH, LQKENI. The V gene end was trimmed by 5 bases and the J gene end by 5 bases; junction bases not matched to a gene: 12.

This sequence joins TRBV5-5 and TRBJ1-1; no clear D gene. The germline CDR1 and CDR2 sequences are SGHKS and YYEKEE (reference sequence). The CDR3 consists of 12 residues. The V end was cut by 4 bases, the J end by 10 bases, with 14 bases between. The CDR3 region is CASSPHTSGAFF. The CDR3 DNA sequence: TGTGCCAGCAGCCCCCACACGAGTGGAGCTTTCTTT.

This chain connects TRBV5-1 to TRBJ2-3, with unresolved D. This CDR3 is 16 amino acids long. The V gene's germline CDR1 is SGHRS and CDR2 YFSETQ. V was trimmed by 0 bases and J by 1 base, leaving 12 bases between them. DNA for the CDR3: TGCGCCAGCAGCTTGGGGCCATGGTCTGGCACAGATACGCAGTATTTT. It codes for CASSLGPWSGTDTQYF. Using reference TRBV5-1 and TRBJ2-3 for the parts outside the CDR3, the full variable domain is KAGVTQTPRYLIKTRGQQVTLSCSPISGHRSVSWYQQTPGQGLQFLFEYFSETQRNKGNFPGRFSGRQFSNSRSEMNVSTLELGDSALYLCASSLGPWSGTDTQYFGPGTRLTVL.

J is TRBJ1-3 and V is TRBV27, with D hard to call. The germline V gene has CDR1 MNHEY and CDR2 SMNVEV (reference sequence). The CDR3 loop spans 11 amino acids. V was trimmed by 6 bases and J by 4 bases, leaving 4 bases between them. The CDR3 is CASRDGNTIYF. The CDR3 nucleotides are TGTGCCAGCAGAGACGGAAACACCATATATTTT.

V is TRBV30 and J is TRBJ1-1, with TRBD1 matching 7 bases. The ends lost 1 base at V and 6 bases at J; junction bases unmatched: 14. The germline CDR1 and CDR2 sequences are GTSNPN and SVGIG (reference sequence). The CDR3 has 16 residues. Here the CDR3 reads CAWSDPGQPKEAEAFF. CDR3 nucleotide sequence: TGTGCCTGGAGTGACCCGGGACAGCCCAAGGAGGCTGAAGCTTTCTTT.

V gene TRBV7-7 combines with J gene TRBJ2-5; TRBD2 matches at 8 bases. The CDR3 is 15 amino acids. Per germline, CDR1 SSHAT and CDR2 FNYEAQ (reference sequence). V lost 2 bases and J lost 2; bases outside the gene matches: 4. CDR3 nucleotides: TGTGCCAGCAGCTTACTCGCGGGGGGTCAAGAGACCCAGTACTTC. As protein: CASSLLAGGQETQYF.

Here the CDR3 reads CANQLRATGGTQYF. In DNA, the CDR3 is TGTGCCAACCAACTCCGGGCTACGGGGGGGACCCAGTACTTC. The chain is built from TRBV2 and TRBJ2-5; TRBD2 matches 7 bases. There are 14 residues in the CDR3. Germline V gives CDR1 SNHLY, CDR2 FYNNEI. The V segment lost 10 bases and the J segment 7 bases; nucleotides outside the gene matches: 15.

The chain employs TRBV6-6 and TRBJ2-2; the D is unclear. Germline V gives CDR1 MNHNY, CDR2 SVGAGI (reference sequence). The V gene lost 6 bases and the J gene lost 8 bases, with 7 bases spanning the gap. The CDR3 sequence is 11 residues long. The CDR3 here is CASSPWGELFF. In DNA, the CDR3 is TGTGCCAGCAGCCCCTGGGGGGAGCTGTTTTTT.

V is TRBV30 and J is TRBJ1-1, with no clear D. The CDR3 runs to 14 residues. Germline CDR1 is GTSNPN and CDR2 is SVGIG (reference sequence). V was clipped by 4 bases and J by 3 bases, with 15 bases between them. This CDR3 is CAWNHRPRDTEAFF. The CDR3 coding sequence is TGTGCCTGGAATCACAGACCTAGGGACACTGAAGCTTTCTTT. The full variable domain, with the rest looked up from reference TRBV30 and TRBJ1-1, is SQTIHQWPATLVQPVGSPLSLECTVEGTSNPNLYWYRQAAGRGLQLLFYSVGIGQISSEVPQNLSASRPQDRQFILSSKKLLLSDSGFYLCAWNHRPRDTEAFFGQGTRLTVV.

This clone was observed once. The CDR3 protein is CASSLGLMDTEAFF. Here the CDR3 DNA reads TGTGCCAGCAGCTTGGGGTTAATGGACACTGAAGCTTTCTTT. The V and J genes are TRBV7-8 and TRBJ1-1; D remains ambiguous. There are 14 residues in the CDR3. The germline gives CDR1 SGHVS, CDR2 FQNEAQ. Trimming removed 3 bases from V and 3 bases from J, with 11 bases in between.

The V call is TRBV14, the J call TRBJ2-5, with a tentative D call TRBD1 (5 bases). The CDR3 contains 14 residues. Trimming removed 4 bases from V and 2 bases from J, with 11 bases in between. The germline V gene encodes CDR1 SGHDN and CDR2 FVKESK. CDR3 DNA: TGTGCCAGCAGCCCCTTGCAGGGTCAAGAGACCCAGTACTTC. Translating it yields CASSPLQGQETQYF.

The chain recombines TRBV6-5 with TRBJ1-2; D is ambiguous. From germline, CDR1 is MNHEY and CDR2 SVGAGI. CDR3 length equals 14 residues. With 6 bases removed from V and 4 bases from J, the gap between germline ends came to 15 bases. CDR3 sequence reads: CASSIGRISYGYTF. In DNA, the CDR3 is TGTGCCAGCAGCATTGGCAGAATAAGCTATGGCTACACCTTC.

In its sample, this clone was seen once. The CDR3 DNA sequence: TGTGCCAGCAGCTTAGGTCGACAGAGCGTCGACTACGAGCAGTACTTC. Its protein is CASSLGRQSVDYEQYF. J is TRBJ2-7 and V is TRBV13; a possible D gene is TRBD1 (5 bases). V was pared by 0 bases and J by 3 bases, with 15 bases between. The length of the CDR3 is 16 residues. Germline V gene data show CDR1 as PRHDT and CDR2 as FYEKMQ (reference sequence).

The J gene is TRBJ1-1, the V gene TRBV19; a possible D gene is TRBD1 (6 bases). V was shortened by 8 bases and J by 1 base, with 20 bases between the two germline ends. CDR1 is LNHDA and CDR2 is SQIVND in the germline V gene (reference sequence). This CDR3 contains 16 residues. The CDR3 loop is CASRKSTGPENTEAFF. The CDR3 nucleotides are TGTGCCAGTCGTAAAAGTACAGGGCCGGAGAACACTGAAGCTTTCTTT. Full variable domain (missing parts from reference TRBV19 and TRBJ1-1): DGGITQSPKYLFRKEGQNVTLSCEQNLNHDAMYWYRQDPGQGLRLIYYSQIVNDFQKGDIAEGYSVSREKKESFPLTVTSAQKNPTAFYLCASRKSTGPENTEAFFGQGTRLTVV.

V and J are TRBV6-6 and TRBJ1-2; D unresolved. Trimming left V 2 bases short and J 6 bases short, with 19 bases between. In germline, CDR1 is MNHNY, CDR2 SVGAGI (reference sequence). The CDR3 extends over 16 amino acids. The CDR3 sequence is CASSYDNTAPRNGYTF. The DNA of the CDR3 is TGTGCCAGCAGTTACGATAATACAGCGCCCCGTAATGGCTACACCTTC.

The chain links TRBV2 to TRBJ1-5; 11 positions match TRBD1. Germline V gives CDR1 SNHLY, CDR2 FYNNEI. CDR3 length: 15 residues. With V trimmed by 5 bases and J by 8 bases, 8 bases remained unmatched. The CDR3 DNA is TGTGCCAGCAGTCCGGACAGGGGGCCTATCAAGCCCCAGCATTTT. Translated, it gives CASSPDRGPIKPQHF.

This clone is medium-sized in the sample. This chain links TRBV19 with TRBJ1-1; no clear D gene. V was cut by 0 bases and J by 2 bases, with 10 bases left in between. The V gene's germline CDR1 is LNHDA and CDR2 SQIVND (reference sequence). The length of the CDR3 is 15 residues. The CDR3 nucleotides are TGTGCCAGTAGTATAGATGGTCAGGATAACACTGAAGCTTTCTTT. Translation gives CASSIDGQDNTEAFF.

The V call is TRBV6-5, the J call TRBJ1-1; D call uncertain. The CDR3 extends over 16 amino acids. CDR1 is MNHEY and CDR2 is SVGAGI in the germline V gene. Trimming removed 0 bases at V and 5 bases at J, with 16 bases between. For the CDR3, the DNA is TGTGCCAGCAGTTACTCGACCCCAGCCATTGGAACTGAAGCTTTCTTT. Residues: CASSYSTPAIGTEAFF.